The following is a T cell receptor beta chain sequence with its context. Its target is unknown. One end of the junction fails to match germline, which may point to a read error. The treatment denotes: approximately nine-day PBMC culture with coronavirus spike peptide pools or control peptides (ViraFEST assay). Following expansion of antigen-specific T cells with peptide pools, ViraFEST then sequenced TCRs. The CDR3 runs 14 residues. Germline V CDR1 and CDR2: SGHTA, FQGTGA. This sample is drawn from a study of vaccination and CD4 T cells after COVID-19. The overall study: The study enrolled six male and four female convalescents, two of whom were Hispanic. Stimulation of cells relied on overlapping spike peptides derived from SARS-CoV-2, HCoV-NL63, HCoV-OC43 and HCoV-229E.

Once obtained from cultured CD4+ T cells, the DNA was sequenced using the Oncomine TCR Beta short-read assay. TCRdb re-called the PCR reads through MiXCR, storing one row per CDR3 protein. The sample includes approximately 4,000 distinct CDR3 sequences, roughly a fifth of them seen just once. General study findings and limits: Convalescent patients were relatively few, and early post-infection timepoints were missing.

V is TRBV7-3 and J is TRBJ2-2; D may correspond to TRBD1 or TRBD2 (5 bases each). The TCR was taken from a human donor who had recovered from COVID-19. What was sequenced was CD4+ T cells from blood, cultured in vitro. The CDR3 DNA reads as TGTGTCAGCAGGGCCGGGAAAAACACCGGGGAGCTGTTTTTT. Protein product: CVSRAGKNTGELFF.